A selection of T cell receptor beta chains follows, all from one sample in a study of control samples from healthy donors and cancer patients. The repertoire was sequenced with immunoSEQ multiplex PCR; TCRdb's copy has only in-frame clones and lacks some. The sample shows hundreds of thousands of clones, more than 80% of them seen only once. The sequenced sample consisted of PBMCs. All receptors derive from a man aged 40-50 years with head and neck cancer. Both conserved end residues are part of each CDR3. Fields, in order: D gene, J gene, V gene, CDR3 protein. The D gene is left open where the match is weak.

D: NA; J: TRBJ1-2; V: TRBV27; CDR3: CASSPLGGLYGYTF
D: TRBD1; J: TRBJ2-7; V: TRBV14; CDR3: CASSLSRDRGYEQYF
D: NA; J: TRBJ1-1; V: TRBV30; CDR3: CAWILNTEAFF
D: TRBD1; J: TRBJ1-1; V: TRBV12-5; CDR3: CASGPGQGSAFF
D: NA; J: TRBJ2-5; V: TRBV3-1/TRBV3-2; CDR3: CASSQGVVQGQETQYF
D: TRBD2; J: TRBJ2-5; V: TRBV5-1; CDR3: CASVLRGSGRQETQYF
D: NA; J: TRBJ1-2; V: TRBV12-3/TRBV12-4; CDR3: CASKMGRAYGYTF
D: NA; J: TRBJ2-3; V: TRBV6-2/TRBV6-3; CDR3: CASSYSGSSTDTQYF
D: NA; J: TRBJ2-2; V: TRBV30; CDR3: CAWSVRGGYADTGELFF
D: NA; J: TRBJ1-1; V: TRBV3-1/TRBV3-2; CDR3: CASSFRDIGTEAFF
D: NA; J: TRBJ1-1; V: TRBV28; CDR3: CASSLSGVNEAFF
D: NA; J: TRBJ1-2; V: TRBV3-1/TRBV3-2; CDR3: CASSQELHSTNF
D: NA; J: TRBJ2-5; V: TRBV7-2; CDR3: CASSLGRQETQYF
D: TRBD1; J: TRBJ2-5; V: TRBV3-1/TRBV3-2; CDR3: CASSSTGGVGETQYF
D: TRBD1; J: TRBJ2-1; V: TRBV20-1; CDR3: CSASQGTAHNEQFF
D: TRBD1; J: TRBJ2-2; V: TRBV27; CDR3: CASSHPDRVTGELFF
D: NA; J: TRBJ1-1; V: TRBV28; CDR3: CASSYTEAFF
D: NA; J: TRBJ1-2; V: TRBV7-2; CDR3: CASSLVPTGNGYTF
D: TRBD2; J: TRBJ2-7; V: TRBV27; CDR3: CASSPRTSGGAYEQYF
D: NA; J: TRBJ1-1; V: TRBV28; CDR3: CASSLEGGTEAFF
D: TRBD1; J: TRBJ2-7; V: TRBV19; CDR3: CASSLPQGGEQYF
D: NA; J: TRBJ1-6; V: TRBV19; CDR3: CASQFGGLGSPLHF
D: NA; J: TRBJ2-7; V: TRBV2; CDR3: CASSTGGSLAYEQYF
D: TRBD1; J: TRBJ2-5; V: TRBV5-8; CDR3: CASSAGQGKGETQYF
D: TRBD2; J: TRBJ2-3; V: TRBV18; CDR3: CASSLLAGGGTDTQYF
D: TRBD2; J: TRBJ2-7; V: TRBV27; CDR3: CASSLTGTSGRNNEQYF
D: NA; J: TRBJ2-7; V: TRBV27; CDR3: CASSQGPTYGEYF
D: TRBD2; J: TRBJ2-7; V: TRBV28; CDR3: CASSLWPSGGAYEQYF
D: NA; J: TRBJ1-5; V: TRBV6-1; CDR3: CASSDGGGSNQPQHF
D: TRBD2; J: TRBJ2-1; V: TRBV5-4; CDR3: CASIPGGLVAYNEQFF
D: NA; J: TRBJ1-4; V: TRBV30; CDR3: CAWSVGDGEKLFF